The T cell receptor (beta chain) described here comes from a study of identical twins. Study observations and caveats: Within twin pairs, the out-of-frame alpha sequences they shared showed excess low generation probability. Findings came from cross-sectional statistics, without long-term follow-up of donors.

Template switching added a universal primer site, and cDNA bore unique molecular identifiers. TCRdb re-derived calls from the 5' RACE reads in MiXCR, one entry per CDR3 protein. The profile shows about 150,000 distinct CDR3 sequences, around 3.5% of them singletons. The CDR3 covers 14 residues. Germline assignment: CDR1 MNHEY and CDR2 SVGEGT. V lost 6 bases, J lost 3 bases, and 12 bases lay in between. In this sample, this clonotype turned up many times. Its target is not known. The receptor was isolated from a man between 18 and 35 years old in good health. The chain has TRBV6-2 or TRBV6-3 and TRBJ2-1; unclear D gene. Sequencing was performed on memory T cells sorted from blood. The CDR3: CASSPLPDYNEQFF. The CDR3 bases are TGTGCCAGCAGCCCCCTTCCAGACTACAATGAGCAGTTCTTC.